A selection of T cell receptor beta chains follows, all from one sample in a study of T-cell memory formation after mild COVID-19. TCRdb redid the calling of the 5' RACE reads with MiXCR, one entry per CDR3 protein. The sample gives roughly 620,000 distinct CDR3 sequences, over 15% of which show up once; about 12% is in the top ten. Source material: PBMCs or a T cell subset sorted from them (not recorded which). These receptors all stem from an adult woman who had mild COVID-19 (a few samples of this study predate the infection). Cell type and time point are not known. Each CDR3 is given with its conserved first and last residue.

v_call	cdr3_aa
TRBV11-2	CASSLSGRSSYEQYF
TRBV19	CASSLGTGDLNTEAFF
TRBV6-6	CASSPGGGSLHGYTF
TRBV20-1	CSVTSQGGSRDTQYF
TRBV5-1	CASRTPTAGYTF
TRBV12-3/TRBV12-4	CASSLGGGLNTGELFF
TRBV6-2/TRBV6-3	CASSYRIYNEQFF
TRBV12-3/TRBV12-4	CASSISGSSFDEQFF
TRBV20-1	CSARQGTDTQYF
TRBV9	CASSAEGALSYNEQFF
TRBV5-5	CASSWADGREGYTF
TRBV5-1	CASSLGNMATNEKLFF
TRBV4-3	CASSPVVGGNIQYF
TRBV5-5	CASSQRSHSNQPQHF
TRBV24-1	CATSDPGQGRDEQFF
TRBV29-1	CSVGAEANYGYTF
TRBV10-3	CAISEGQVSEQYF
TRBV6-1	CASIRVLNANEKLFF
TRBV27	CASRAGSSYEQYF
TRBV29-1	CSVEDPASRGTEAFF
TRBV3-1	CASSSSGRAANEQFF
TRBV27	CASRSSGRYEQYF
TRBV5-1	CASMRGNSYNEQFF
TRBV9	CASSPMGDEQFF
TRBV29-1	CSVAESYEQYF
TRBV24-1	CATSDLVASGSLTGELFF
TRBV20-1	CSARAKLGLYNEQFF
TRBV20-1	CSARSESGGSGTQYF
TRBV5-1	CASSAGQPSQETQYF
TRBV7-3	CASSLLASGGDTQYF
TRBV15	CATSRDRGGYEQYF
TRBV4-2	CASSQDSPRFSGGELFF
TRBV7-3	CASSLSGLSFTDTQYF
TRBV7-3	CASIHMGDISGGSTDTQYF
TRBV11-2	CASSLPEILTSGGDTDTQYF
TRBV9	CASSVGTANTDTQYF
TRBV7-6	CASSLAVRQPQHF
TRBV11-1	CASSLAWGALNTEAFF
TRBV7-3	CASSSGLPSQETQYF
TRBV18	CASSAGGDGYTF
TRBV9	CASSPRRASGDNEQFF
TRBV10-3	CAISEFGTPGSGANVLTF
TRBV7-2	CASSLLGLAYTDTQYF
TRBV24-1	CATSDRDTEAFF
TRBV7-9	CASSFLLAGDLNEQFF
TRBV20-1	CSARDRKGQGIDEQFF
TRBV9	CASSVVPGGTYGYTF
TRBV29-1	CSVAPLTGMNTEAFF
TRBV5-1	CASSWATGANTGELFF
TRBV10-3	CAISESAGWDQETQYF
TRBV9	CASSVGRGGQPHTQHF
TRBV12-3/TRBV12-4	CASSFRGSGANVLTF
TRBV29-1	CSVADRWNTEAFF